The 11 T cell receptor beta chains in this list originate from one sample, sequenced in a study. A single record per CDR3 protein comes from TCRdb applying MiXCR to the RT-PCR reads. The sample contains about 680,000 distinct CDR3 sequences, 13% to 15% of which appear only once. The sample was memory CD4+ T cells from blood. The receptors originated from a female donor in good health, serving as a healthy control.

This clonotype appeared a few times. J is TRBJ2-3 and V is TRBV20-1; D is perhaps TRBD1 or TRBD2 (5 bases each). The CDR3 loop spans 15 amino acids. Germline CDR1 reads DFQATT; CDR2 reads SNEGSKA (reference sequence). Trimming pared 5 bases from V and 5 bases from J, leaving 20 bases between. This chain's CDR3 is CSADTQGLGGDTQYF. The CDR3 DNA is TGCAGTGCTGATACTCAGGGCCTTGGGGGAGATACGCAGTATTTT.

This clonotype was picked up a small number of times. This rearrangement joins TRBV5-1 to TRBJ1-4; a possible D gene is TRBD1 (6 bases). The V end was cut by 6 bases, the J end by 4 bases, with 19 bases between. The CDR3 has 16 residues. Germline CDR1 is SGHRS and CDR2 is YFSETQ. CDR3 protein: CASKEFGGADNEKLFF. CDR3 DNA sequence: TGCGCCAGCAAAGAATTCGGGGGCGCAGATAATGAAAAACTGTTTTTT.

This chain links TRBV6-2 or TRBV6-3 with TRBJ1-1; D ambiguous. Trimming took 3 bases from V and 5 from J, leaving 13 bases between them. The CDR3 is 14 residues long. Germline V gene lookup returns CDR1 MNHEY and CDR2 SVGEGT. The CDR3 is CASSYSALITEAFF. In DNA form, the CDR3 reads TGTGCCAGCAGTTATAGCGCACTGATTACTGAAGCTTTCTTT.

This clonotype was recorded at least ten times. This CDR3 is CASSYSEGGQETQYF. The CDR3 coding sequence is TGTGCCAGCAGTTACTCAGAGGGCGGACAAGAGACCCAGTACTTC. The rearrangement links TRBV6-5 to TRBJ2-5, with D maybe TRBD2 (5 bases). The CDR3 has 15 amino acids. From germline, CDR1 is MNHEY and CDR2 SVGAGI. V lost 0 bases, J lost 2 bases, and 10 bases lay in between.

This clonotype was detected ten times or more. The chain has TRBV6-5 and TRBJ1-1, with a possible D match to TRBD1 (6 bases). Germline V gene sequence: CDR1 MNHEY, CDR2 SVGAGI. The CDR3 totals 17 residues. The V gene lost 3 bases and the J gene lost 1 base, with 18 bases spanning the gap. The CDR3 here is CASSYYSRGGGNTEAFF. CDR3 DNA sequence: TGTGCCAGCAGTTATTACAGCAGGGGTGGGGGGAACACTGAAGCTTTCTTT.

The CDR3: CASSLGRAGGGTQYF. CDR3 DNA sequence: TGTGCCAGCAGCTTAGGGAGGGCAGGCGGGGGTACGCAGTATTTT. V and J are TRBV7-2 and TRBJ2-3, with 7 bases that match TRBD2. The CDR3 runs 15 residues. Germline V gene data show CDR1 as SGHTA and CDR2 as FQGNSA. V dropped 1 base and J dropped 8; count of bases not matched to a gene: 9.

This clonotype has a count of ten or more. Mismatch with germline at one junction end may stem from a read error. The V call is TRBV7-7, the J call TRBJ2-2; D gene ambiguous. The germline gives CDR1 SSHAT, CDR2 FNYEAQ (reference sequence). There are 13 residues in the CDR3. This CDR3 reads CASSLDSGGELFF. In nucleotides, the CDR3 is TGTGCTAGCAGCTTAGACTCAGGCGGGGAGCTGTTTTTT. Full variable domain (outside the CDR3, taken from reference TRBV7-7 and TRBJ2-2): GAGVSQSPRYKVTKRGQDVTLRCDPISSHATLYWYQQALGQGPEFLTYFNYEAQPDKSGLPSDRFSAERPEGSISTLTIQRTEQRDSAMYRCASSLDSGGELFFGEGSRLTVL.

This chain connects TRBV4-3 to TRBJ1-3; no clear D gene. Looked up from germline, CDR1 is LGHNA and CDR2 is YSLEER. The CDR3 runs to 14 residues. V lost 0 bases to trimming and J lost 8 bases, with 11 bases between them. The CDR3 protein is CASSQEDRVDTIYF. The CDR3 DNA reads as TGCGCCAGCAGCCAAGAGGATAGGGTTGACACCATATATTTT.

This clonotype was counted at least ten times. This rearrangement joins TRBV6-1 to TRBJ2-1; D uncertain. V lost 2 bases to trimming and J lost 10 bases, with 12 bases between them. The germline gives CDR1 MNHNS, CDR2 SASEGT. CDR3 length equals 13 residues. For the CDR3, the DNA is TGTGCCAGCAGTGAAAACCCCCGTAGGGAGCAGTTCTTC. Its protein product is CASSENPRREQFF.

The chain recombines TRBV12-3 or TRBV12-4 with TRBJ1-4; D remains ambiguous. This CDR3 contains 13 residues. Trimming pared 2 bases from V and 7 bases from J, leaving 8 bases between. The CDR3 nucleotides are TGTGCCAGCAGTTTAAATATTGGTGAAAAACTGTTTTTT. Its protein is CASSLNIGEKLFF.

This clonotype was observed at least ten times. This rearrangement joins TRBV12-3 or TRBV12-4 to TRBJ2-7, with 14 bases fitting TRBD2. CDR3 size: 14 residues. Trimming removed 6 bases from V and 5 bases from J; junction bases left unmatched: 3. CDR3 DNA: TGTGCCAGCAGGCCGGGACTAGCGGGAGACGAGCAGTACTTC. This codes for CASRPGLAGDEQYF.